This paragraph reports one T cell receptor (beta chain). Its antigen is as yet unknown. Clones were sequenced by immunoSEQ multiplex PCR, and TCRdb holds only the in-frame ones, with some missing. The sample has about 480,000 clones, 70% to 90% seen once. This entry comes from a study of Ad26.COV2.S vaccination and SARS-CoV-2 variants. Notes on the study in general: It was vaccine recipients, not placebo recipients, who had the higher spike-specific TCR breadth.

The CDR3 contains 15 residues. Looked up from germline, CDR1 is GTSNPN and CDR2 is SVGIG (reference sequence). The V end was cut by 0 bases, the J end by 2 bases, with 13 bases between. Sample treatment: roughly 20 received Ad26.COV2.S at low or high dose, single or two shots; 5 received placebo; per-sample allocation not given. On day 63 after the first injection, vaccine and placebo recipients gave samples. The sequence derives from a person aged 18-60 years who received the Ad26.COV2.S COVID-19 vaccine or a placebo. The V and J genes are TRBV30 and TRBJ1-1; D perhaps matches TRBD1 (5 bases). Sequences were derived from peripheral blood, sampled in a trial of Ad26.COV2.S vaccine versus placebo. Here the CDR3 reads CAWSVGAGGNTEAFF. In DNA, the CDR3 is TGTGCCTGGAGTGTAGGGGCCGGGGGTAACACTGAAGCTTTCTTT.